A selection of T cell receptor beta chains follows, all from one sample in a study of blood T cell repertoires in COVID-19. Some clones are missing from TCRdb's copy, which holds only in-frame ones; the method was immunoSEQ multiplex PCR. The sample lists around 70,000 clones; 70% to 85% were seen once. Sequencing was performed on peripheral blood. The origin of the receptors is a man aged 55-75 years with active or convalescent COVID-19. CDR3s include the opening cysteine and the closing phenylalanine or tryptophan. D genes are given only for firm matches. Rows give clone size only sometimes, using once, few, many, or a class for an expanded clone.

CDR3 length	D gene	clone size	V gene	J gene	CDR3 protein	CDR3 DNA
16	NA	NA	TRBV3-1/TRBV3-2	TRBJ1-4	CASSQFVPATNEKLFF	TGTGCCAGCAGCCAATTTGTTCCCGCAACTAATGAAAAACTGTTTTTT
15	TRBD1	NA	TRBV15	TRBJ1-1	CATSGSTGSNTEAFF	TGTGCCACCAGCGGATCGACAGGGTCGAACACTGAAGCTTTCTTT
15	TRBD1	NA	TRBV27	TRBJ1-1	CASGFGDRGGTEAFF	TGTGCCAGCGGTTTTGGGGACAGGGGAGGCACTGAAGCTTTCTTT
14	NA	NA	TRBV10-2	TRBJ2-1	CASRGPLSTNEQFF	TGCGCCAGCCGAGGCCCCCTATCCACGAATGAGCAGTTCTTC
17	NA	NA	TRBV18	TRBJ2-2	CASSPWRPGQNTGELFF	TGTGCCAGCTCACCATGGCGCCCGGGACAGAACACCGGGGAGCTGTTTTTT
15	NA	once	TRBV9	TRBJ1-3	CASSAGSLSGNTIYF	TGTGCCAGCAGCGCCGGGAGCCTTTCTGGAAACACCATATATTTT
14	NA	NA	TRBV10-3	TRBJ1-5	CAISVVRGNQPQHF	TGTGCCATCAGTGTTGTCCGTGGCAATCAGCCCCAGCATTTT
12	TRBD1	NA	TRBV29-1	TRBJ2-5	CSGFDRGETQYF	TGCAGCGGGTTTGACAGGGGAGAGACCCAGTACTTC
15	TRBD1	NA	TRBV18	TRBJ2-7	CASSSQRQGAGEQYF	TGTGCCAGCTCATCTCAGAGACAGGGGGCAGGGGAGCAGTACTTC
14	NA	NA	TRBV5-6	TRBJ1-2	CASSLAWAAPAHTF	TGTGCCAGCAGCTTGGCATGGGCAGCCCCGGCCCACACCTTC
15	NA	NA	TRBV5-4	TRBJ2-3	CASSGGGIIADTQYF	TGTGCCAGCAGCGGTGGAGGGATTATCGCAGATACGCAGTATTTT
12	TRBD2	NA	TRBV10-2	TRBJ2-7	CATRGAGGEQYF	TGCGCCACGAGAGGGGCGGGGGGCGAGCAGTACTTC
15	TRBD1	few	TRBV2	TRBJ1-4	CASRKDRGENEKLFF	TGTGCCAGCAGGAAGGACAGGGGCGAGAATGAAAAACTGTTTTTT
12	NA	NA	TRBV7-3	TRBJ2-3	CASSLSGDTQYF	TGTGCCAGCAGCTTATCAGGAGATACGCAGTATTTT
13	NA	NA	TRBV9	TRBJ1-1	CASSVDMNTEAFF	TGTGCCAGCAGCGTAGACATGAACACTGAAGCTTTCTTT
13	TRBD1	NA	TRBV5-4	TRBJ2-5	CASSSTGGETQYF	TGTGCCAGCAGTTCAACAGGGGGAGAGACCCAGTACTTC
17	NA	NA	TRBV5-6	TRBJ1-1	CASSQTSGFAEDTEAFF	TGTGCCAGCAGCCAAACGAGTGGGTTCGCGGAGGACACTGAAGCTTTCTTT
15	TRBD1	NA	TRBV11-1	TRBJ2-7	CASSLGPVDRGEQYF	TGTGCCAGCAGCCTGGGCCCGGTGGACAGGGGGGAGCAGTACTTC
15	TRBD1	once	TRBV7-9	TRBJ1-6	CASSLTGGGNSPLHF	TGTGCCAGCAGCCTCACAGGGGGAGGTAATTCACCCCTCCACTTT
15	NA	NA	TRBV5-4	TRBJ1-1	CASSLSVGGRAEAFF	TGTGCCAGCAGCTTGTCGGTGGGGGGTCGGGCTGAAGCTTTCTTT
16	NA	NA	TRBV16	TRBJ2-3	CASSATGTPSTDTQYF	TGTGCCAGCAGCGCGACCGGGACACCTAGCACAGATACGCAGTATTTT
16	TRBD2	NA	TRBV5-4	TRBJ2-7	CASSLLAGGRRYEQYF	TGTGCCAGCAGCTTGCTAGCGGGGGGGCGGAGGTACGAGCAGTACTTC
13	NA	NA	TRBV6-4	TRBJ1-1	CASSDSKAGEAFF	TGTGCCAGCAGTGACTCGAAGGCAGGTGAAGCTTTCTTT